These T cell receptor beta chains were read from a single sample in a study of blood T cell repertoires in COVID-19. Some clones are missing from TCRdb's copy, which holds only in-frame ones; the method was immunoSEQ multiplex PCR. The table lists under 250,000 clones, roughly nine tenths of them singletons. Sequencing used peripheral blood. These receptors were obtained from a man aged 40-55 years with acute or convalescent COVID-19. The conserved cysteine and the conserved F or W are not part of the CDR3 here.

j_call v_call cdr3_length cdr3_aa
TRBJ1-1 TRBV12-3/TRBV12-4 11 ASNLQGATEAF
TRBJ1-1 TRBV5-5 13 ASSLRDPINTEAF
TRBJ2-7 TRBV7-6 15 ASSLLGQGESPYEQY
TRBJ2-7 TRBV6-2/TRBV6-3 16 ASSYHTSRDRVAHEQY
TRBJ2-3 TRBV7-2 15 ASSLIIGEREIDTQY
TRBJ2-3 TRBV28 13 ASSLGGLSTDTQY
TRBJ2-3 TRBV27 13 ASRPSALLTDTQY
TRBJ2-7 TRBV4-1 13 ASSQGPGQRHEQY
TRBJ1-5 TRBV5-6 12 ASTPFGGNQPQH
TRBJ1-4 TRBV28 13 ASSFQQPTNEKLF
TRBJ2-3 TRBV5-1 14 ASSLNVPRPQDTQY
TRBJ1-2 TRBV4-1 14 ASSPDRLQTNYGYT
TRBJ2-2 TRBV9 13 ASSTTGGDIGELF
TRBJ1-1 TRBV4-1 13 ASSQAVRLNTEAF
TRBJ1-4 TRBV28 15 ASSSGQGRMPNEKLF
TRBJ2-5 TRBV5-1 14 ASSEGLAGIQETQY
TRBJ1-6 TRBV28 13 ASSSTTGESSPLH
TRBJ1-6 TRBV20-1 12 SASTGTGVSPLH
TRBJ1-6 TRBV4-1 16 ASSQVPGQGAYNSPLH
TRBJ2-2 TRBV6-6 14 ASTRGGSSITGELF
TRBJ2-1 TRBV7-9 13 ASSLYMGLYNEQF
TRBJ1-1 TRBV19 11 ASILSPTEEAF
TRBJ2-4 TRBV27 11 ASSLRLQNIQY
TRBJ2-2 TRBV28 14 ASSSTGQGAFGELF
TRBJ2-4 TRBV19 14 ASSIVWVGALNIQY
TRBJ2-7 TRBV18 11 ASSRDSIDEQY
TRBJ2-7 TRBV5-1 13 ASSLGDGRDYEQY
TRBJ2-7 TRBV3-1/TRBV3-2 12 ASSPETATYEQY
TRBJ1-1 TRBV30 9 AWDRGLNPS
TRBJ1-2 TRBV14 13 ASSQVTGDLYGYT
TRBJ2-2 TRBV19 11 ASTQDFTGELF
TRBJ2-7 TRBV7-6 14 ASSPISGPRSYEQY
TRBJ2-1 TRBV15 11 ATSRDDRNEQF
TRBJ2-1 TRBV2 13 ASSELVAGGNEQF
TRBJ2-7 TRBV5-6 12 ASSQGPASYEQY